Only a few counts were recorded for the clone carrying this TCR beta chain. Its antigen remains unknown. Germline CDR1 and CDR2: SGHVS and FNYEAQ. The CDR3 runs 13 residues. Trimming stripped 4 bases from V and 6 bases from J, with 9 bases between. The entry originates in a study of tumor-infiltrating lymphocytes in primary liver carcinoma. Study summary: The study reported T1-T3 N0M0 tumors spanning 4.2 to 10 cm. Study-wide results and caveats: Tumors had a significantly higher top-250-clone fraction than blood (p = 0.039).

Co-extracted RNA and DNA came from roughly 20-30 mg of unsorted bulk tissue. All patients had surgically resected primary liver carcinoma. Treatment-naive at the time, the patients had chronic HBV infection. Using a constant-region primer together with ProtoScript II reverse transcriptase, TCR beta cDNA was made from 450 to 600 ng of total RNA. Three nested multiplex PCR rounds of slightly modified ARM-PCR generated TCR beta libraries. The two initial PCR rounds, about 9 cycles each, used TRBV1-TRBV30 forward and C-beta reverse primers. TCRdb called the multiplex PCR reads again in MiXCR, with one record for every CDR3 protein. The repertoire holds tens of thousands of distinct CDR3 sequences, with approximately 72% as singletons.

The chain has TRBV7-6 and TRBJ2-2, with D maybe TRBD1 (5 bases). This clonotype was sampled from a man aged 40-55 years with primary liver carcinoma and hepatitis B virus infection. Source material: liver tumor tissue from sampling region 1. The subset: tumor region T1, superior pole. CDR3 amino acids: CASSSQGSGELFF. The CDR3 DNA reads TGTGCCAGCAGCTCTCAGGGTTCCGGGGAGCTGTTTTTT.